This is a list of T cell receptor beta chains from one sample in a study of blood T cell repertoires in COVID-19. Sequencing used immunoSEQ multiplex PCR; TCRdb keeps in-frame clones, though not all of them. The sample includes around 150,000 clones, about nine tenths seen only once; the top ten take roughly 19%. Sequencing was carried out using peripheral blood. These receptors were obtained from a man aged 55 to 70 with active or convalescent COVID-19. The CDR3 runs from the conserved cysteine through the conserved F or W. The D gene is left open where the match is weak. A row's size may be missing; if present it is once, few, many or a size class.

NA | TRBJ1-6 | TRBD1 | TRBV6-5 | TGTGCCAGCAGTTTTGACAGGGACGGTTCACCCCTCCACTTT | CASSFDRDGSPLHF
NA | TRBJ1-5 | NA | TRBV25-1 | TGTGCCAGCAGTCAGGGGCTTCTAAGCAATCAGCCCCAGCATTTT | CASSQGLLSNQPQHF
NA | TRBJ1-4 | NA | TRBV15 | TGTGCCACCAGCAGAGATCCAGATGAAAAACTGTTTTTT | CATSRDPDEKLFF
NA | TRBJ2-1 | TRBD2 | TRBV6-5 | TGTGCCAGCAGTTACTATGGGGGAGGGTTTCTGTTCTTC | CASSYYGGGFLFF
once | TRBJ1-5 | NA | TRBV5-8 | TGTGCCAGCAGCTGGCGACGGGGGGCGCGTGGTCAGCCCCAGCATTTT | CASSWRRGARGQPQHF
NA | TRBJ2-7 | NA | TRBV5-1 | TGCGCCAACGCTAAACAGGGATCCTGGGACGAGCAGTACTTC | CANAKQGSWDEQYF
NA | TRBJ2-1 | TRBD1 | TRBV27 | TGTGCCAGCAGTTTAGGACAGGGGGTGTACAATGAGCAGTTCTTC | CASSLGQGVYNEQFF
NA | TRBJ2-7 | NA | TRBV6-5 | TGTGCCAGCAGTTACTCGACCAGGGGACCCTACGAGCAGTACTTC | CASSYSTRGPYEQYF
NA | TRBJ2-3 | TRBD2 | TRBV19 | TGTGCCAGTAGTATTGCAGGACTAGCGGGGAGCACAGATACGCAGTATTTT | CASSIAGLAGSTDTQYF
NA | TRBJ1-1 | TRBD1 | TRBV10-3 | TGTGCCATCAGTGCGGGGGACAGTAACACTGAAGCTTTCTTT | CAISAGDSNTEAFF
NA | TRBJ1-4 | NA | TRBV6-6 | TGTGCCAGCAGTTACGACGGACAGACTGGGGAAAAACTGTTTTTT | CASSYDGQTGEKLFF